The clone carrying this T cell receptor (beta chain) has at least ten counts. The data are from a study of T cells after yellow fever vaccination. TCRdb redid the calling of the 5' RACE reads with MiXCR, one entry per CDR3 protein. The top ten hold more than 2% of the sample, which has 160,000 or so distinct CDR3 sequences, around 7.3% seen once. The trim removed 7 bases at V and 10 bases at J, leaving 17 bases unmatched. The CDR3 loop spans 15 amino acids. Germline V gives CDR1 MDHEN, CDR2 SYDVKM. The starting material was CD4+ T cells sorted from PBMCs, obtained 4 to 6 days after the first yellow fever vaccination. This TCR was recovered from a man in his late teens or twenties who received the YFV17D yellow fever vaccine. The V call is TRBV28, the J call TRBJ2-7, with TRBD1 matching 9 bases. The CDR3 coding sequence is TGTGCCAGCAACCTTCCAGGGACAGGGCGTATGATACAGTACTTC. It translates to CASNLPGTGRMIQYF.